This T cell receptor beta chain was captured in a study of shared clonotypes between healthy human individuals. The overall study: Participating donors consisted of a couple of women and a few men aged 18 to 49. General study results and limits: Unshared clonotypes carried lower generation probabilities than those common to all four donors.

On this clone itself: Its cognate antigen is unknown.

Here immunoSEQ multiplex PCR was the method, and the copy in TCRdb shows in-frame clones only, minus some. The sample consists of around 2,100,000 clones, less than 95% of them appearing once. Naive CD8 cells comprised CD45RO-negative, CCR7-positively selected cells, excluding terminally differentiated effector memory CD45RA+ cells. This receptor was identified in a man between 18 and 29 years old in good health. The sequencing sample was made of naive CD8+ T cells sorted from blood.

The CDR3: CASTSGQRTYEQYF. In DNA form, the CDR3 reads TGTGCCAGCACCTCCGGACAGAGAACTTACGAGCAGTACTTC. This sequence joins TRBV6-5 and TRBJ2-7, with D possibly being TRBD1 (6 bases). Germline-derived CDR1 and CDR2 are MNHEY and SVGAGI. Trimming pared 7 bases from V and 4 bases from J, leaving 17 bases between. The CDR3 extends over 14 amino acids.